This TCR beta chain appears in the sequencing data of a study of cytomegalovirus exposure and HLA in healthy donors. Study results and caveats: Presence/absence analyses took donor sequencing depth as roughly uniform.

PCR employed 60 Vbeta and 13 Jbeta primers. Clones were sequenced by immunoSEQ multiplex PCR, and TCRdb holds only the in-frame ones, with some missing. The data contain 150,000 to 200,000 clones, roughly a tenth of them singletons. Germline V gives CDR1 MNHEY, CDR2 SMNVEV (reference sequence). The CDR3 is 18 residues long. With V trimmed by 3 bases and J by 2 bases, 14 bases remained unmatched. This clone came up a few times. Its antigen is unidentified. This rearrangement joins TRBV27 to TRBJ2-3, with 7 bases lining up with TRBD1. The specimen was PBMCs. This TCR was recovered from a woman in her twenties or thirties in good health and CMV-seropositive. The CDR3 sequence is CASSFTDRDALHTDTQYF. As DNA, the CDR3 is TGTGCCAGCAGTTTTACCGACAGGGATGCGCTACACACAGATACGCAGTATTTT.